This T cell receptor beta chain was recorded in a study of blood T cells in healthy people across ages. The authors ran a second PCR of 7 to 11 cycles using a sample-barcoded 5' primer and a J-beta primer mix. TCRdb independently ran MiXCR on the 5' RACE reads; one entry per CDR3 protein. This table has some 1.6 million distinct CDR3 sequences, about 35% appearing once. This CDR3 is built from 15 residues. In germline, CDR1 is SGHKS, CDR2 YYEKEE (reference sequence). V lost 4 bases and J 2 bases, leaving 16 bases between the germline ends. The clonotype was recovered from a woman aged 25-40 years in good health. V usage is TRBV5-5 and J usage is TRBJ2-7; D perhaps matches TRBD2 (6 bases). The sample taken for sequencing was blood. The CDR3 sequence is CASSPPYGGPYEQYF. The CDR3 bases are TGTGCCAGCAGCCCACCGTACGGGGGACCCTACGAGCAGTACTTC.